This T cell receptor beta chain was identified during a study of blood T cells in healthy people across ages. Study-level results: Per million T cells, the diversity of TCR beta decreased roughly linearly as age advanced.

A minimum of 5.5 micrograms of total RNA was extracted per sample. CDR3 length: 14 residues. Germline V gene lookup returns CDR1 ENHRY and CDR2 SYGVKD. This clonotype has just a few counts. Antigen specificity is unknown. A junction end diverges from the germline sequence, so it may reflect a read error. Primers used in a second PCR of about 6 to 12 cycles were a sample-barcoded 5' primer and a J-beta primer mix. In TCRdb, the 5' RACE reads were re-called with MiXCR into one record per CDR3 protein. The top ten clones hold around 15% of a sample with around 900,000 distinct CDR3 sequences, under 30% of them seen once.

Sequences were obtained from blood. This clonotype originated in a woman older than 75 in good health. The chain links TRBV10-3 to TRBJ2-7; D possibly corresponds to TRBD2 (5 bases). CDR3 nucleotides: TGTGCCATCAGGGAGTCCTCCTTCGGGGACGAGCAGTACTTC. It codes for CAIRESSFGDEQYF.